These 8 T cell receptor beta chains originate from one sample sequenced in a study of T cells in localized non-small cell lung cancer (dated by TCRdb to 2020 to 2022). The library was built by means of the immunoSEQ multiplex PCR assay. Drawn from immuneACCESS, this table holds only the in-frame rearrangements with V and J called that TCRdb kept. Clones are partly lost; checked studies trace under half to an unresolved V gene and leave the rest unexplained. This sample gives roughly 30,000 clones in total; about 90% of them show up just once. Less than 6% of the sample comes from the top ten. The specimen comprised PBMCs, sampled before any cancer treatment. The origin of the receptors is a man aged 40-75 years with stage II lung adenocarcinoma.

This clone was seen a single time. The rearrangement links TRBV6-6 to TRBJ1-1; D is perhaps TRBD1 (5 bases). The CDR3 length is 15 residues. Germline-derived CDR1 and CDR2 are MNHNY and SVGAGI (reference sequence). Trimming stripped 2 bases from V and 0 bases from J, with 10 bases between. CDR3 DNA sequence: TGTGCCAGCAGTTACGACAGCCGTTTGAACACTGAAGCTTTCTTT. Its protein product is CASSYDSRLNTEAFF.

The rearrangement joins TRBV29-1 to TRBJ1-4, with 8 bases that match TRBD1. Germline V CDR1 and CDR2: SQVTM, ANQGSEA. The CDR3 spans 15 residues. Trimming cost V 0 bases and J 4 bases; bases outside gene matches: 4. The CDR3 DNA sequence: TGCAGCGTTGAAGATCGAACAGGGGGTAATGAAAAACTGTTTTTT. As protein: CSVEDRTGGNEKLFF. Looking up the rest from reference TRBV29-1 and TRBJ1-4 gives the full variable domain: SAVISQKPSRDICQRGTSLTIQCQVDSQVTMMFWYRQQPGQSLTLIATANQGSEATYESGFVIDKFPISRPNLTFSTLTVSNMSPEDSSIYLCSVEDRTGGNEKLFFGSGTQLSVL.

The rearrangement joins TRBV6-5 to TRBJ2-3; 11 nucleotides line up with TRBD2. After removal of 6 bases from V and 1 base from J, the junction contained 3 bases not matched to a gene. Germline-derived CDR1 and CDR2 are MNHEY and SVGAGI. CDR3 size: 15 residues. CDR3 sequence reads: CASRRGLAGTDTQYF. The CDR3 DNA sequence: TGTGCCAGCAGACGGGGACTAGCGGGCACAGATACGCAGTATTTT.

The J gene is TRBJ1-1, the V gene TRBV4-1, with D perhaps TRBD1 (5 bases). The CDR3 extends over 14 amino acids. Germline V gives CDR1 MGHRA, CDR2 YSYEKL. V was clipped by 1 base and J by 0 bases, with 6 bases between them. CDR3 in amino acids: CASSQGGVNTEAFF. The CDR3 DNA reads as TGCGCCAGCAGCCAAGGGGGGGTGAACACTGAAGCTTTCTTT.

The chain recombines TRBV18 with TRBJ2-3; D may be TRBD1 or TRBD2 (5 bases each). Trimming shortened V by 4 bases and J by 0 bases, and 8 bases separated the two germline ends. The CDR3 length is 14 residues. The V gene's germline CDR1 is KGHSH and CDR2 LQKENI. The CDR3 region has the DNA TGTGCCAGCTCACGGGGCGGGAGCACAGATACGCAGTATTTT. It translates to CASSRGGSTDTQYF.

A few counts support this clone. The gene calls are TRBV7-3 and TRBJ2-5; 11 positions agree with TRBD1. Germline CDR1 reads SGHTA; CDR2 reads FQGTGA. V dropped 5 bases and J dropped 4; count of bases not matched to a gene: 12. The CDR3 is 17 residues long. The CDR3: CASSPLHGTGGTETQYF. The CDR3 DNA follows: TGTGCCAGCAGCCCGCTCCATGGGACAGGGGGAACAGAGACCCAGTACTTC.

The count of this clone is one. The J gene is TRBJ2-7, the V gene TRBV7-9; D is ambiguous. There are 15 residues in the CDR3. The ends were cut back, 0 bases at V and 3 bases at J, with 12 bases in the middle. The germline V gene encodes CDR1 SEHNR and CDR2 FQNEAQ (reference sequence). This CDR3 is CASSLAKDGHYEQYF. In DNA form, the CDR3 reads TGTGCCAGCAGCTTAGCAAAGGACGGTCACTACGAGCAGTACTTC.

The V call is TRBV4-2, the J call TRBJ2-7, with D possibly TRBD2 on 6 matching bases. V was cut by 4 bases and J by 7 bases, with 14 bases left in between. The CDR3 has 13 residues. Looked up from germline, CDR1 is LGHNA and CDR2 is YNFKEQ. The CDR3 DNA follows: TGTGCCAGCAGCCGCTCGGGAGCGCAAGAGCAGTACTTC. It yields the protein CASSRSGAQEQYF.